This TCR beta chain derives from a study of blood T cells in healthy people across ages. V shed 7 bases and J shed 6 bases, with 16 bases lying between them. Germline values: CDR1 SQVTM, CDR2 ANQGSEA. The CDR3 length is 13 residues. Then a second PCR, running roughly 7 to 11 cycles, was carried out with a sample-barcoded 5' primer and a J-beta primer mix. Using its own MiXCR run on the 5' RACE reads, TCRdb lists one record per CDR3 protein. The sample yields 700,000 to 850,000 distinct CDR3 sequences, about 53% seen once. Sequenced: blood. The origin of this receptor is a man at least 80 years old in good health. The chain uses TRBV29-1 and TRBJ2-4, with D possibly being TRBD2 (6 bases). CDR3 region: CSGSEGLRNIQYF. CDR3 nucleotides: TGCAGCGGATCGGAGGGTCTGCGAAACATTCAGTACTTC.